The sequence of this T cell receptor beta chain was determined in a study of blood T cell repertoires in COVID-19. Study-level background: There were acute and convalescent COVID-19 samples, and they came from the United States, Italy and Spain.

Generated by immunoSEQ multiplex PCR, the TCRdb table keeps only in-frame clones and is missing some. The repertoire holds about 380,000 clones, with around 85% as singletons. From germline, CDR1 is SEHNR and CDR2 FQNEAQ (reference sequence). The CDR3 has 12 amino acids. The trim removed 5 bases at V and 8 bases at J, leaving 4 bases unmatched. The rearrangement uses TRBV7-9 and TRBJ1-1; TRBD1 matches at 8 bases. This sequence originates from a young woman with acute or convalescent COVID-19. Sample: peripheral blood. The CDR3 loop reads CASSLGQEEAFF. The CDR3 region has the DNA TGTGCCAGCAGCCTGGGACAGGAGGAAGCTTTCTTT.